There are a few counts of the clone carrying this T cell receptor (beta chain). Trimming pared 2 bases from V and 2 bases from J, leaving 9 bases between. Germline values: CDR1 MNHEY, CDR2 SMNVEV (reference sequence). The CDR3 has 14 residues. This sample is drawn from a study of blood T cells in healthy people across ages. Extraction yielded at least 5 micrograms of total RNA per sample. Then a second PCR, running roughly 7 to 11 cycles, was carried out with a sample-barcoded 5' primer and a J-beta primer mix. TCRdb called the 5' RACE reads again in MiXCR, with one record for every CDR3 protein. The sample lists approximately 800,000 distinct CDR3 sequences, around a quarter occurring once. The data also belong to a second study, concerning T cells of mothers and their children. That work contributes: The second PCR used the M1S primer, and this primer added sample barcodes and 2-4 random nucleotides.

V usage is TRBV27 and J usage is TRBJ2-5, with D maybe TRBD2 (6 bases). The sequence was obtained from a boy younger than 18 in good health. Source material: blood. CDR3 sequence (DNA): TGTGCCAGCAGTTTACTTGGGACTCAAGAGACCCAGTACTTC. This gives the protein CASSLLGTQETQYF.